This TCR beta chain comes out of a study of blood T cells in healthy people across ages. In its sample, this clonotype was seen a few times. The second PCR ran 7 to 11 cycles with a sample-barcoded 5' primer and J-beta primers. TCRdb processed the 5' RACE reads anew with MiXCR; each CDR3 protein has one entry. The sample records 1.5 million to 1.8 million distinct CDR3 sequences, about 45% being singletons. The TCR was taken from a woman aged 18-29 years in good health. The sequenced sample was blood.

The CDR3 nucleotides are TGTGCCAGCAGCTTAGTATCCCGAAACTCCTACGAGCAGTACTTC. Residues: CASSLVSRNSYEQYF. This chain connects TRBV7-9 to TRBJ2-7; unclear D gene. The CDR3 has 15 amino acids. Germline V gene lookup returns CDR1 SEHNR and CDR2 FQNEAQ (reference sequence). V was cut by 1 base and J by 0 bases, with 10 bases left in between.